Listed below are T cell receptor beta chains from one sample, sequenced in a study of shared clonotypes between healthy human individuals. Clones were sequenced by immunoSEQ multiplex PCR, and TCRdb holds only the in-frame ones, with some missing. The repertoire has some 630,000 clones, roughly 70% of them found once; the top ten carry under 2%. Sequenced: memory CD4+ T cells sorted from blood. All receptors derive from a woman between 25 and 40 years old in good health. Each CDR3 is given with its conserved first and last residue. The order of the fields is V gene, clone size, J gene, D gene, CDR3 protein, CDR3 DNA. D genes are given only for firm matches. Clone size is not always given. Where it is, it says once, few, many or a class for expanded clones.

TRBV18	.	TRBJ2-6	.	CASSPRDSGANVLTF	TGTGCCAGCTCACCAAGGGACTCTGGGGCCAACGTCCTGACTTTC
TRBV5-1	.	TRBJ2-7	TRBD1	CASSSGQGYEQYF	TGCGCCAGCAGCTCCGGACAGGGATACGAGCAGTACTTC
TRBV2	.	TRBJ2-7	.	CASTSTTGRYEQYF	TGTGCCAGCACTTCCACGACAGGCCGCTACGAGCAGTACTTC
TRBV13	.	TRBJ1-2	.	CASGTKGGGAPFGYTF	TGTGCCAGCGGGACCAAGGGGGGCGGGGCTCCCTTCGGCTACACCTTC
TRBV28	.	TRBJ1-2	.	CASSPGHYGYTF	TGTGCCAGCAGTCCTGGACACTATGGCTACACCTTC
TRBV28	.	TRBJ2-3	.	CASSGSHTQYF	TGTGCCAGCAGTGGCAGCCATACGCAGTATTTT
TRBV19	.	TRBJ1-5	TRBD1	CASSMTGARDQPQHF	TGTGCCAGTAGTATGACAGGGGCCAGAGATCAGCCCCAGCATTTT
TRBV30	few	TRBJ1-2	TRBD1	CARRTGVPSGYTF	TGTGCCCGGAGGACAGGGGTTCCATCTGGCTACACCTTC
TRBV2	.	TRBJ2-1	TRBD2	CAGQTGRGIYNEQFF	TGTGCCGGTCAGACCGGGAGGGGGATATATAATGAGCAGTTCTTC
TRBV7-2	.	TRBJ2-5	.	CASSFYYEETQYF	TGTGCCAGCAGCTTCTACTACGAAGAGACCCAGTACTTC
TRBV10-2	few	TRBJ1-5	.	CASMFQGNSNQPQHF	TGCGCCAGCATGTTTCAGGGGAATAGCAATCAGCCCCAGCATTTT
TRBV19	.	TRBJ2-1	.	CASKEARNSYNEQFF	TGTGCCAGTAAGGAGGCTCGAAATTCCTACAATGAGCAGTTCTTC
TRBV10-2	.	TRBJ2-7	.	CASSVGSYEQYF	TGCGCCAGCAGTGTTGGCTCCTACGAGCAGTACTTC
TRBV6-5	.	TRBJ2-7	.	CASGKIGGEQYF	TGTGCCAGCGGAAAGATTGGAGGCGAGCAGTACTTC
TRBV7-9	.	TRBJ1-4	TRBD1	CASRTQGAGEKLFF	TGTGCCAGCAGAACTCAGGGGGCAGGCGAAAAACTGTTTTTT
TRBV18	.	TRBJ2-3	.	CASSARGGDTQYF	TGTGCCAGCTCCGCAAGAGGGGGAGATACGCAGTATTTT
TRBV19	few	TRBJ1-5	TRBD1	CASGRDRGRPNQPQHF	TGTGCCAGTGGAAGGGACAGGGGGCGACCCAATCAGCCCCAGCATTTT
TRBV19	.	TRBJ2-5	TRBD2	CASSISLAGGETQYF	TGTGCCAGTAGTATCTCGCTAGCGGGGGGGGAGACCCAGTACTTC
TRBV4-1	.	TRBJ2-7	.	CASSHIFSEQYF	TGCGCCAGCAGCCACATCTTCTCCGAGCAGTACTTC
TRBV10-3	.	TRBJ1-2	TRBD1	CATLPGQINYGYTF	TGTGCCACCCTGCCGGGACAGATAAACTATGGCTACACCTTC
TRBV21-1	.	TRBJ2-7	.	CASSPQEGQETYEQYF	TGTGCCAGCAGCCCTCAGGAGGGACAGGAGACCTACGAGCAGTACTTC
TRBV4-1	.	TRBJ2-4	TRBD2	CASSHPLAGGAKNIQYF	TGCGCCAGCAGCCACCCCCTAGCGGGAGGGGCCAAAAACATTCAGTACTTC
TRBV11-1	.	TRBJ2-5	.	CASSHTRGGETQYF	TGTGCCAGCAGCCACACACGGGGTGGGGAGACCCAGTACTTC
TRBV28	.	TRBJ1-2	.	CASSFPPREAGGYTF	TGTGCCAGCAGTTTTCCACCGAGAGAAGCTGGAGGCTACACCTTC
TRBV11-1	.	TRBJ2-7	.	CASSLDGIYEQYF	TGTGCCAGCAGCTTAGACGGAATCTACGAGCAGTACTTC
TRBV27	.	TRBJ2-7	TRBD2	CASSTTGTSHEQYF	TGTGCCAGCAGCACTACCGGGACTAGCCACGAGCAGTACTTC
TRBV28	.	TRBJ1-2	TRBD1	CASSPQGGTGDGYTF	TGTGCCAGCAGTCCCCAAGGCGGGACAGGGGATGGCTACACCTTC
TRBV29-1	once	TRBJ2-3	.	CSVLGRGTDTQYF	TGCAGCGTCTTGGGGAGAGGGACAGATACGCAGTATTTT
TRBV10-3	.	TRBJ2-7	.	CAISEFQNNYEQYF	TGTGCCATCAGTGAGTTTCAAAACAACTACGAGCAGTACTTC
TRBV6-5	.	TRBJ1-4	TRBD1	CASKTGGPNEKLFF	TGTGCCAGCAAGACAGGGGGCCCTAATGAAAAACTGTTTTTT
TRBV6-1	.	TRBJ2-3	TRBD1	CASSLDRATDTQYF	TGTGCCAGCAGTCTAGACAGGGCCACAGATACGCAGTATTTT
TRBV14	.	TRBJ2-2	.	CASSRTEYTGELFF	TGTGCCAGCAGTCGTACAGAGTACACCGGGGAGCTGTTTTTT
TRBV7-3	few	TRBJ2-6	TRBD2	CASSSGTSGSGANVLTF	TGTGCCAGCAGCTCCGGGACTAGCGGCTCTGGGGCCAACGTCCTGACTTTC
TRBV4-2	.	TRBJ2-5	TRBD2	CASSRDLAGNQETQYF	TGTGCCAGCAGCCGAGACCTAGCGGGAAATCAAGAGACCCAGTACTTC
TRBV11-2	.	TRBJ1-2	.	CASRNNSGAIYGYTF	TGTGCCAGCAGAAATAACAGTGGAGCGATCTATGGCTACACCTTC
TRBV5-1	.	TRBJ2-1	.	CASSNILRGLYNEQFF	TGCGCCAGCAGCAACATCCTCCGAGGCCTTTACAATGAGCAGTTCTTC
TRBV20-1	once	TRBJ1-1	.	CSARAGREAFF	TGCAGTGCTAGGGCCGGTCGAGAAGCTTTCTTT
TRBV6-6	.	TRBJ1-1	.	CASTYSQTTEAFF	TGTGCCAGCACTTACTCACAGACCACTGAAGCTTTCTTT
TRBV6-5	.	TRBJ2-5	.	CASRGESETQYF	TGTGCCAGCAGGGGGGAATCGGAGACCCAGTACTTC
TRBV19	.	TRBJ2-1	TRBD2	CASSIVAGGRSEQFF	TGTGCCAGTAGTATTGTAGCGGGAGGGCGGAGTGAGCAGTTCTTC
TRBV4-1	few	TRBJ2-5	TRBD2	CASSQGTGTSGRSQETQYF	TGCGCCAGCAGCCAAGGAACCGGGACTAGCGGGAGGAGCCAAGAGACCCAGTACTTC
TRBV29-1	once	TRBJ1-1	TRBD1	CSAAWDRGQPLNTEAFF	TGCAGCGCTGCATGGGACAGGGGGCAACCTTTGAACACTGAAGCTTTCTTT
TRBV30	.	TRBJ2-3	TRBD2	CAWSVSPLAGNTDTQYF	TGTGCCTGGAGTGTATCCCCACTAGCGGGAAACACAGATACGCAGTATTTT
TRBV28	.	TRBJ1-5	.	CASSQPRPRGGSNQPQHF	TGTGCCAGCAGCCAACCCCGTCCAAGGGGGGGTAGCAATCAGCCCCAGCATTTT
TRBV19	few	TRBJ2-7	.	CASSINRDNEQYF	TGTGCCAGTAGTATTAACAGAGACAACGAGCAGTACTTC
TRBV18	.	TRBJ1-3	.	CASSPKTRTIGSGNTIYF	TGTGCCAGCTCACCAAAAACCCGGACAATCGGTTCTGGAAACACCATATATTTT
TRBV5-8	few	TRBJ2-7	TRBD1	CASSLAGTGAPRFHF	TGTGCCAGCAGCTTGGCCGGGACAGGGGCCCCCCGTTTCCACTTC
TRBV28	.	TRBJ1-5	TRBD1	CASRTGASQPQHF	TGTGCCAGCAGGACAGGGGCGAGTCAGCCCCAGCATTTT
TRBV5-1	.	TRBJ2-2	TRBD2	CASSLTSGGLSNTGELFF	TGCGCCAGCAGCTTAACTAGCGGGGGACTCTCTAACACCGGGGAGCTGTTTTTT
TRBV5-1	.	TRBJ2-1	.	CASTVRHSRGADNEQFF	TGCGCCAGCACGGTCCGGCACAGTCGAGGGGCAGACAATGAGCAGTTCTTC
TRBV5-1	.	TRBJ2-2	.	CASSLQVSGTSLREPFF	TGCGCCAGCAGCTTGCAAGTATCCGGGACCTCCCTCCGGGAGCCGTTTTTT
TRBV7-9	few	TRBJ2-7	.	CASSLNYEQYF	TGTGCCAGCAGCTTAAACTACGAGCAGTACTTC